This T cell receptor (beta chain) was observed in a study of T cell changes during pregnancy in multiple sclerosis. V trimming: 6 bases; J trimming: 0 bases; junction bases outside the gene matches: 12. Germline lookup yields CDR1 SGHVS and CDR2 FNYEAQ. This CDR3 comprises 19 residues. This table comes from immunoSEQ multiplex PCR, and its TCRdb copy is limited to in-frame clones, with some not included. The sample lists just under 100,000 clones; around 93% were seen once. The receptor was derived from a female donor with multiple sclerosis, enrolled in a pregnancy study. The genes are TRBV7-6 and TRBJ2-6; 9 nucleotides align to TRBD1. Sequences were derived from peripheral blood, sampled after pregnancy. The CDR3 bases are TGTGCCAGCAGTTGGGACAGGGATAGCGATTTCTCTGGGGCCAACGTCCTGACTTTC. Protein: CASSWDRDSDFSGANVLTF.